This record concerns one T cell receptor (beta chain) sequence. The data were obtained in a study of blood T cell repertoires in COVID-19. On the study more broadly: COVID-19 samples, acute and convalescent, were from the United States, Italy and Spain. T cells, B-cell-depleted T cells, or PBMCs provided the cDNA or gDNA that served as material.

As originally analysed: Scientists estimated how many nucleated cells there were by amplifying reference gene primers. Assay used: immunoSEQ multiplex PCR; TCRdb lists only in-frame clones, some missing. D and trimming were read from the DNA, whereas the V and J calls and clone size are those reported in that table. The sample has about 220,000 clones; about nine tenths are singletons. With 5 bases removed from V and 0 bases from J, the gap between germline ends came to 13 bases. Germline assignment: CDR1 MNHEY and CDR2 SVGAGI. The CDR3 length is 15 residues. The receptor's source is a man younger than 45 who had recovered from COVID-19. The chain employs TRBV6-5 and TRBJ1-1; D may be TRBD1 (5 bases). The sample comprised peripheral blood. CDR3 nucleotides: TGTGCCAGCAGTAGACCGGGACTGCTGAACACTGAAGCTTTCTTT. Protein sequence: CASSRPGLLNTEAFF.